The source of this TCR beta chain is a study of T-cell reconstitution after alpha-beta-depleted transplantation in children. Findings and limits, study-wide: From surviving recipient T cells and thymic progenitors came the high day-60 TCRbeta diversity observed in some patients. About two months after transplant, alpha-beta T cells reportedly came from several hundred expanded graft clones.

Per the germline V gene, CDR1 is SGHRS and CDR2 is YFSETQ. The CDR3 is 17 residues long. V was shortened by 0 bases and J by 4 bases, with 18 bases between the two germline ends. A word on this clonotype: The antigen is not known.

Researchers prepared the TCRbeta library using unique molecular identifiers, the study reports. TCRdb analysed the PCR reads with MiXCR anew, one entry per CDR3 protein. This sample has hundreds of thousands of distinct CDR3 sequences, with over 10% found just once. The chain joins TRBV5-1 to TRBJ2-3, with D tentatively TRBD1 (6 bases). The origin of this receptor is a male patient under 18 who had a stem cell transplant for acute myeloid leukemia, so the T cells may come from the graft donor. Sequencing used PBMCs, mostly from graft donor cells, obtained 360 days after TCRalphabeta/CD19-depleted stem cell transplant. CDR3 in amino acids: CASSLGGGSSRADTQYF. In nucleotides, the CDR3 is TGCGCCAGCAGCTTGGGAGGGGGTAGCAGCAGGGCAGATACGCAGTATTTT.